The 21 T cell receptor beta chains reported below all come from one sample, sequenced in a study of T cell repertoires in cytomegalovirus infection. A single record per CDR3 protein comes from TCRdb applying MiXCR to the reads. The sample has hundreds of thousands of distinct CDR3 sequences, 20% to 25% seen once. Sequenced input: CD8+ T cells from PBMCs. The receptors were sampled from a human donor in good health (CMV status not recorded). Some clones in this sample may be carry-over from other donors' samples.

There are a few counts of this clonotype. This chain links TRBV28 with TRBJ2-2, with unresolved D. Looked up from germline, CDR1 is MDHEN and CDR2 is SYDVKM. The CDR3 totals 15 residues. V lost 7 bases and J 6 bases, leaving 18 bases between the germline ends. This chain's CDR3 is CASNPTQKPAGELFF. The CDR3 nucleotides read TGTGCCAGCAACCCGACGCAAAAACCCGCCGGGGAGCTGTTTTTT.

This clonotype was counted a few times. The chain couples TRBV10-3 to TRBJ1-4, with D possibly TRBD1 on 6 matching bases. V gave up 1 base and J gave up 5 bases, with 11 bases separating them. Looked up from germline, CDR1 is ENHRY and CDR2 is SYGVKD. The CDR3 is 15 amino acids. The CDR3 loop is CAISELGGKNEKLFF. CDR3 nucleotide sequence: TGTGCCATCAGTGAGTTAGGGGGGAAGAATGAAAAACTGTTTTTT.

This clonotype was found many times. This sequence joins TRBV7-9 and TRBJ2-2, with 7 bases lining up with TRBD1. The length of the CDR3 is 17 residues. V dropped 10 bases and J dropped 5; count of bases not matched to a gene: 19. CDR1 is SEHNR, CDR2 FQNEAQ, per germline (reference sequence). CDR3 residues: CANLIIPGTERTGELFF. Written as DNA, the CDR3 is TGTGCCAACTTAATCATTCCCGGGACAGAGAGGACCGGGGAGCTGTTTTTT.

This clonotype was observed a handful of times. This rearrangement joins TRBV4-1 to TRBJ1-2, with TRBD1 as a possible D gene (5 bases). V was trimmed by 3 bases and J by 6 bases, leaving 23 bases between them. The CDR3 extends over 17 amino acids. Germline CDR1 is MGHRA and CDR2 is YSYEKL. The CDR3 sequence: CASSHRGGFDSGDGYTF. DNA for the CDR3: TGCGCCAGCAGCCATCGCGGGGGATTCGACAGCGGGGATGGCTACACCTTC.

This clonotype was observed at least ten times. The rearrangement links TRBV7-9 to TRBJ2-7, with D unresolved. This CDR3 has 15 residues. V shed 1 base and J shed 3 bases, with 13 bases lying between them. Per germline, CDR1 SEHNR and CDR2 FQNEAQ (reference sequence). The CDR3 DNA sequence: TGTGCCAGCAGCTTAGAGGACGGCAGCCTCTACGAGCAGTACGTC. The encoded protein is CASSLEDGSLYEQYV.

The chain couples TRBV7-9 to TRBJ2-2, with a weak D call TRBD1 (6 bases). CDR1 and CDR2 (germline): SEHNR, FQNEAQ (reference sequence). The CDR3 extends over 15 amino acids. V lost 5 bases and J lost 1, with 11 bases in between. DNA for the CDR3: TGTGCCAGCAGCCCCGGGACAATGAACACCGGGGAGCTGTTTTTT. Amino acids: CASSPGTMNTGELFF.

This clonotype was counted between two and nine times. CDR3 protein: CASSIRRAVTQNTEAFF. Written as DNA, the CDR3 is TGTGCCAGTAGTATAAGGAGGGCAGTTACCCAGAACACTGAAGCTTTCTTT. V and J are TRBV19 and TRBJ1-1, with D unclear. This CDR3 contains 17 residues. V was clipped by 2 bases and J by 1 base, with 17 bases between them. The germline V gene has CDR1 LNHDA and CDR2 SQIVND (reference sequence).

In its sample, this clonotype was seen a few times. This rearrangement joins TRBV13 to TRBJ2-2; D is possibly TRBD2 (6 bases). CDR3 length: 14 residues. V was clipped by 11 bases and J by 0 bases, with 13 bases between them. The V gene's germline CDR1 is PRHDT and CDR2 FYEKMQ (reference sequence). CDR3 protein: CASSGETNTGELFF. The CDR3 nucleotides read TGTGCCTCCTCGGGGGAAACGAACACCGGGGAGCTGTTTTTT.

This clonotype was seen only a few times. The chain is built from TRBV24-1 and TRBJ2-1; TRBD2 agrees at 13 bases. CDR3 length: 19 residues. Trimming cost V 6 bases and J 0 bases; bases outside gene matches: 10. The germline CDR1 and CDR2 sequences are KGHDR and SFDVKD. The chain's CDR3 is CATSSGTSGVFSSYNEQFF. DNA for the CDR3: TGTGCCACCAGTTCCGGGACTAGCGGGGTTTTTAGCTCCTACAATGAGCAGTTCTTC.

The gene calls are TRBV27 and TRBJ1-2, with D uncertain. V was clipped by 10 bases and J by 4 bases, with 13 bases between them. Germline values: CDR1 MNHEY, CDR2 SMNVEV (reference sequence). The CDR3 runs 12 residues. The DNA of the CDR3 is TGTGCCACCACAAGAGACGGCTATGGCTACACCTTC. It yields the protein CATTRDGYGYTF.

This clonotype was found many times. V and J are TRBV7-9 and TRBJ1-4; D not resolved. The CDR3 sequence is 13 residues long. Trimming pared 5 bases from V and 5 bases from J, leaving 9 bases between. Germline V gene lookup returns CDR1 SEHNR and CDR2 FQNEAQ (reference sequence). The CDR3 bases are TGTGCCAGCAGCCAGGAAAGAAATGAAAAACTGTTTTTT. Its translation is CASSQERNEKLFF.

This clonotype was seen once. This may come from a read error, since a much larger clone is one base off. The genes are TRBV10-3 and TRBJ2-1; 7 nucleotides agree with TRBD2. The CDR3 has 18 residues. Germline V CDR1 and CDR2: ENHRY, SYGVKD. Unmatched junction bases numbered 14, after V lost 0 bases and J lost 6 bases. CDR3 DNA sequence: TGTGCCATCAGTGAGTCGGGGAGGGCTTACGATCCGGGCAATGAGCAGTTCTTC. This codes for CAISESGRAYDPGNEQFF.

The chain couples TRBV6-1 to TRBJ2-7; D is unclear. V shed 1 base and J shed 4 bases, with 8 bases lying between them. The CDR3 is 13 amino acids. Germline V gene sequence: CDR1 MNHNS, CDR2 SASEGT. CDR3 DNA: TGTGCCAGCAGTGAAGGGAATGCTTACGAGCAGTACGTC. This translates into CASSEGNAYEQYV.

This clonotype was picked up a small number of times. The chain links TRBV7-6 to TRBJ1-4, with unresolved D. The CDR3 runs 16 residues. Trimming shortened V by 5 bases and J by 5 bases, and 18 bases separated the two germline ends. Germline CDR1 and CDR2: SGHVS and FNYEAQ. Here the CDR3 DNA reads TGTGCCAGCAGCAAAGCGGCTTCTCTCTTAAATGAAAAACTGTTTTTT. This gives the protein CASSKAASLLNEKLFF.

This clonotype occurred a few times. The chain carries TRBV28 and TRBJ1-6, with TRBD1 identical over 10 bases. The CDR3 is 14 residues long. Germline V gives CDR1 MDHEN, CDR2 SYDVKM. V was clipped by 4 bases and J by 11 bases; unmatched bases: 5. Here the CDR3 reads CASSSRDRGPPLHF. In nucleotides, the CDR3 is TGTGCCAGCAGTTCCCGGGACAGGGGTCCACCCCTCCACTTT.

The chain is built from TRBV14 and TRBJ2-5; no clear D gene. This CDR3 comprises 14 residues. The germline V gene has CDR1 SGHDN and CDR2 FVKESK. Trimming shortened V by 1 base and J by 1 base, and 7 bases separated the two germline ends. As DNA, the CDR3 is TGTGCCAGCAGCCAAGGAATTTCCCAAGAGACCCAGTACTTC. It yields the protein CASSQGISQETQYF.

The CDR3 sequence is CASSGQGRTGELFF. CDR3 DNA: TGTGCCAGCAGCGGACAGGGTCGCACCGGGGAGCTGTTTTTT. This chain uses TRBV6-2 or TRBV6-3 with TRBJ2-2; 8 positions agree with TRBD1. CDR1 is MNHEY, CDR2 SVGEGT, per germline. The V segment lost 6 bases and the J segment 4 bases; nucleotides outside the gene matches: 4. This CDR3 is 14 amino acids long.

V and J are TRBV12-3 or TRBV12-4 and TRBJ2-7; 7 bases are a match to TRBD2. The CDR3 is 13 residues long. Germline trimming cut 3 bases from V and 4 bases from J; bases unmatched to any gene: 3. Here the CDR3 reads CASSFTLAYEQYF. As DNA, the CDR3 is TGTGCCAGCAGTTTCACACTAGCGTACGAGCAGTACTTC.

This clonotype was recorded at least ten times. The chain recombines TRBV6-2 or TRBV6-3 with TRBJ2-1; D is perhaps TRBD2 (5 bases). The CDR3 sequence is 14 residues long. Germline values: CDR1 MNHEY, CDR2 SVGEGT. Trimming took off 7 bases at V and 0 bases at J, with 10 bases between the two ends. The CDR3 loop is CASKGRGSYNEQFF. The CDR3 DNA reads TGTGCCAGCAAAGGACGGGGCTCCTACAATGAGCAGTTCTTC.

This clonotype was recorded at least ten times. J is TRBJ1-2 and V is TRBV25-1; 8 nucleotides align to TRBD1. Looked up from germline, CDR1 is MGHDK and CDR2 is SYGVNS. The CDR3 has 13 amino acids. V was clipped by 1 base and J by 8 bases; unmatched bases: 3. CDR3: CASSESHRGGYTF. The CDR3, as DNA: TGTGCCAGCAGTGAATCCCACAGGGGGGGCTACACCTTC.

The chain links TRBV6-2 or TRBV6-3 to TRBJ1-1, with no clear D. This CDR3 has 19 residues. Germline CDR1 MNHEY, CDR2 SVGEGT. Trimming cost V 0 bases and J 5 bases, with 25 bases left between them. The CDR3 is CASSYSIKVSRERRTEAFF. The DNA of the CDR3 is TGTGCCAGCAGTTACTCGATCAAGGTGTCTCGGGAAAGAAGAACTGAAGCTTTCTTT.